The rows below give T cell receptor beta chains drawn from one sample of a study of T-cell reconstitution after alpha-beta-depleted transplantation in children. Each CDR3 protein is one row after TCRdb ran MiXCR on the PCR reads. The sample holds a few hundred thousand distinct CDR3 sequences; 9.7% are singletons and the top ten take around 5.1%. The source was PBMCs from the stem cell graft donor, collected from the stem cell graft. The origin of the receptors is a human donor who donated a stem cell graft to a child with SCID. Both conserved end residues are part of each CDR3. The order of the fields is J gene, D gene, V gene, clone size, CDR3 DNA, CDR3 protein. A D gene is named only where the DNA matches it firmly. The listing skips clone size in some rows; elsewhere it reads once, few, many or a size class.

TRBJ2-3	TRBD2	TRBV20-1	many	TGCAGTGCTAGAGATCTAGCGGGTACGGATACGCAGTATTTT	CSARDLAGTDTQYF
TRBJ2-7	TRBD2	TRBV20-1	many	TGCAGTGCTAGGGTACTGAGCGGGGGCACTTCCTACGAGCAGTACTTC	CSARVLSGGTSYEQYF
TRBJ2-1	-	TRBV7-9	many	TGTGCCAGCAGCTCGATCGGAGCTTACAATGAGCAGTTCTTC	CASSSIGAYNEQFF
TRBJ2-1	TRBD2	TRBV2	many	TGTGCCAGCAGTCAGACTAGCGGGGGGGGAAATGAGCAGTTCTTC	CASSQTSGGGNEQFF
TRBJ2-7	TRBD1	TRBV6-1	many	TGTGCCAGCAGGCGCCGGGACAGGGGGACCTACGAGCAGTACTTC	CASRRRDRGTYEQYF
TRBJ2-3	-	TRBV20-1	many	TGCAGTGCTCCTTCTCGGACCGGCACAGATACGCAGTATTTT	CSAPSRTGTDTQYF
TRBJ2-2	-	TRBV7-9	many	TGTGCCAGCAGCTTAGCAGGAGGCACCGGGGAGCTGTTTTTT	CASSLAGGTGELFF
TRBJ2-2	-	TRBV4-3	many	TGCGCCAGCAGCCTCAGATCCGGACAGTTTGGAACCGGGGAGCTGTTTTTT	CASSLRSGQFGTGELFF
TRBJ2-3	TRBD1	TRBV24-1	many	TGTGCCACCAGTGATTTTAGGACAGGCGGTGACACAGATACGCAGTATTTT	CATSDFRTGGDTDTQYF
TRBJ2-4	-	TRBV29-1	few	TGCAGCGTTGAAGTCGCAAACATTCAGTACTTC	CSVEVANIQYF
TRBJ1-1	-	TRBV10-3	many	TGTGCCATCAGTGACCCTCCCAAGGGGATGAACACTGAAGCTTTCTTT	CAISDPPKGMNTEAFF
TRBJ2-5	-	TRBV12-3/TRBV12-4	many	TGTGCCAGCAGTTTAAGGAGGCGCCAAGAGACCCAGTACTTC	CASSLRRRQETQYF
TRBJ2-3	TRBD2	TRBV20-1	many	TGCAGTGTACAAATCGGGGGGGTTAGCACAGATACGCAGTATTTT	CSVQIGGVSTDTQYF
TRBJ2-1	TRBD1	TRBV5-1	many	TGCGCCAGCAGCTTGCAGGGGGCTAGTGAGCAGTTCTTC	CASSLQGASEQFF
TRBJ2-7	-	TRBV9	many	TGTGCCAGCAGCGTAGAGGGCCACGAGCAGTACTTC	CASSVEGHEQYF
TRBJ2-3	-	TRBV2	many	TGTGCCAGCACCGGACTTACAGATACGCAGTATTTT	CASTGLTDTQYF
TRBJ2-1	-	TRBV18	many	TGTGCCAGCTCACCACCGGAACGGGGAAATAATGAGCAGTTCTTC	CASSPPERGNNEQFF
TRBJ2-7	-	TRBV6-5	many	TGTGCCAGCAGTTACGACCCTATGGGGGAGCAGTACTTC	CASSYDPMGEQYF
TRBJ2-2	-	TRBV12-3/TRBV12-4	few	TGTGCCAGCAGTCCGGTGGAGCCCGGGGAGCTGTTTTTT	CASSPVEPGELFF
TRBJ1-6	-	TRBV4-1	many	TGCGCCAGATTGAACAGGGTCGGACCGAATTCACCCCTCCACTTT	CARLNRVGPNSPLHF
TRBJ1-1	-	TRBV7-6	-	TGTGCCAGCAGGCTGGACAGTTCCATTGAAGCTCTCTTT	CASRLDSSIEALF
TRBJ2-1	TRBD2	TRBV18	few	TGTGCCAGCTCCCCGACTAGCGGGGGCCTTAGGGAGCAGTTCTTC	CASSPTSGGLREQFF
TRBJ2-7	TRBD2	TRBV5-1	many	TGCGCCAGCAGCTTGGTACTAGCGGGGGGTTCGCCCTTCTACGAGCAGTACTTC	CASSLVLAGGSPFYEQYF
TRBJ1-5	TRBD1	TRBV6-6	many	TGTGCCAGCGGGGGACAGGGGAACCAGCCCCAGCATTTT	CASGGQGNQPQHF
TRBJ2-4	-	TRBV5-1	many	TGCGCCAGCAGCCCAACCATAGGACAGAAAAACATTCAGTACTTC	CASSPTIGQKNIQYF
TRBJ1-2	-	TRBV12-3/TRBV12-4	many	TGTGCCAGCAGTTTGAGAGTCAACTATGGCTACACCTTC	CASSLRVNYGYTF
TRBJ2-1	-	TRBV6-5	many	TGTGCCACCAGGATGGGCTCCTACAATGAGCAGTTCTTC	CATRMGSYNEQFF
TRBJ2-1	-	TRBV20-1	many	TGCAGTGCTAGAGATTTGGCACAGTCGAGAAAGGATGAGCAGTTCTTC	CSARDLAQSRKDEQFF
TRBJ2-5	TRBD2	TRBV6-5	many	TGTGCCAGCAGTTACGGGAGCGGGGGAAACCAAGAGACCCAGTACTTC	CASSYGSGGNQETQYF
TRBJ2-7	-	TRBV9	many	TGTGCCAGCAGCGCCGGCGACAGGACTTCCTACGAGCAGTACTTC	CASSAGDRTSYEQYF
TRBJ2-5	-	TRBV6-5	many	TGTGCCAGCAGAACGATAGGAGAGACCCAGTACTTC	CASRTIGETQYF
TRBJ1-4	-	TRBV3-1	many	TGTGCCAGCAGCCAAGACCAGTTTCCAACTAATGAAAAACTGTTTTTT	CASSQDQFPTNEKLFF
TRBJ1-2	-	TRBV20-1	many	TGCAGTGCTAGAGGGACCGGAATCTACTATGGCTACACCTTC	CSARGTGIYYGYTF
TRBJ2-3	TRBD2	TRBV3-1	many	TGTGCCAGCAGCCAACGCGGGGGGATCACAGATACGCAGTATTTT	CASSQRGGITDTQYF
TRBJ1-6	-	TRBV28	many	TGTGCCAGCAGTTCGGGGGAAATCGATAATTCACCCCTCCACTTT	CASSSGEIDNSPLHF
TRBJ1-1	TRBD1	TRBV12-3/TRBV12-4	many	TGTGCCAGCAAAGGACAGGGGGCAGGTGAAGCTTTCTTT	CASKGQGAGEAFF
TRBJ2-1	TRBD1	TRBV29-1	many	TGCAGCGTCGATGGACAGGCCAATGAGCAGTTCTTC	CSVDGQANEQFF
TRBJ1-3	-	TRBV12-3/TRBV12-4	many	TGTGCCAGCAGTTCCCTCGGTGGAAACACCATATATTTT	CASSSLGGNTIYF
TRBJ1-6	TRBD1	TRBV5-1	many	TGCGCCAGCAGCTTGAGGGGACAGGGCGATAATTCACCCCTCCACTTT	CASSLRGQGDNSPLHF
TRBJ2-1	-	TRBV5-1	many	TGCGCCAGCAGCTTGCAGGGTCTATACAATGAGCAGTTCTTC	CASSLQGLYNEQFF